This T cell receptor (beta chain) was sequenced for a study of regulatory T cells in long-lasting Graves disease. This clonotype occurred many times. Time point reported: newly diagnosed GD, antithyroid drugs for less than 3 months. PBMCs were the source of the RNA used for TCR sequencing. CDR1 KGHSH and CDR2 LQKENI come from the germline V gene. The V segment lost 3 bases and the J segment 4 bases; nucleotides outside the gene matches: 7. This CDR3 is 15 amino acids long. Building of the TCR beta libraries involved iRepertoire HTBI primers and Arm-PCR of CDR3 regions. A single record per CDR3 protein comes from TCRdb applying MiXCR to the multiplex PCR reads. The sample lists approximately 300,000 distinct CDR3 sequences, about 18% seen once, with more than 30% in the top ten.

This TCR derives from a female donor with Graves disease. This chain joins TRBV18 and TRBJ1-2, with 8 bases lining up with TRBD1. The specimen was peripheral blood mononuclear cells (PBMCs), collected at new diagnosis, from a patient treated with antithyroid drugs. The CDR3 region is CASSPGQGGLYGYTF. CDR3 coding DNA: TGTGCCAGCTCACCCGGACAGGGCGGGCTCTATGGCTACACCTTC.